One sample yielded the 5 T cell receptor beta chains listed below, sequenced in a study of cytomegalovirus exposure and HLA in healthy donors. It was with 60 Vbeta and 13 Jbeta primers that the PCR ran. TCRdb's copy holds only in-frame clones and misses some; the assay was immunoSEQ multiplex PCR. The sample includes 150,000 to 200,000 clones, 60% to 80% of them seen just once. The sequenced material came from PBMCs. The receptors here all came from a woman in her 30s in good health and CMV-seronegative.

This chain links TRBV18 with TRBJ1-2, with TRBD1 identical over 7 bases. The CDR3 runs 14 residues. With V trimmed by 3 bases and J by 5 bases, 6 bases remained unmatched. Germline assignment: CDR1 KGHSH and CDR2 LQKENI. This chain's CDR3 is CASSPGTDKYGYTF. The CDR3 DNA follows: TGTGCCAGCTCACCTGGGACAGACAAATATGGCTACACCTTC.

The chain couples TRBV7-2 to TRBJ2-7; 12 bases match TRBD2. Trimming removed 1 base from V and 6 bases from J; junction bases left unmatched: 7. The CDR3 contains 16 residues. Germline V CDR1 and CDR2: SGHTA, FQGNSA. DNA of the CDR3: TGTGCCAGCAGCTTAGAATCAACTAGCGGGGGGCGCGAGCAGTACTTC. It specifies CASSLESTSGGREQYF.

This rearrangement joins TRBV9 to TRBJ2-2; D is possibly TRBD1 (5 bases). Germline CDR1 reads SGDLS; CDR2 reads YYNGEE. V was pared by 0 bases and J by 0 bases, with 12 bases between. The CDR3 sequence is 17 residues long. The CDR3: CASSVATTVTNTGELFF. CDR3 DNA sequence: TGTGCCAGCAGCGTAGCTACGACAGTGACGAACACCGGGGAGCTGTTTTTT.

The V and J genes are TRBV11-3 and TRBJ2-3, with D tentatively TRBD2 (6 bases). The CDR3 runs to 15 residues. The V end lost 1 base, the J end lost 3 bases, and 11 bases lay between the germline ends. CDR1 SGHNT and CDR2 YENEEA come from the germline V gene. The DNA of the CDR3 is TGTGCCAGCAGCTTAGGCGTAGCGGAAACAGATACGCAGTATTTT. As protein: CASSLGVAETDTQYF.

This clone appeared a single time. The chain couples TRBV19 to TRBJ2-1; D is possibly TRBD1 (5 bases). Germline CDR1 reads LNHDA; CDR2 reads SQIVND (reference sequence). The germline V and J ends were trimmed by 4 bases and 0 bases, with 19 bases remaining between them. The CDR3 consists of 18 residues. The chain's CDR3 is CASSTYSGAWDSYNEQFF. In nucleotides, the CDR3 is TGTGCCAGTAGTACCTACAGTGGGGCCTGGGACTCCTACAATGAGCAGTTCTTC.